This T cell receptor (beta chain) was captured in a study of T cell repertoires in cytomegalovirus infection. Study in general: TCR beta signatures that were public indicated CMV infection and matching HLA type. Overall study results and limits: Carriage of CMV together with the relevant HLA was identifiable through cumulative public TCR beta family frequency. Within the response measured ex vivo, HLA-C-restricted CMV-specific TCR beta clonotypes were dominant.

In TCRdb, the reads were re-called with MiXCR into one record per CDR3 protein. The sample shows about 140,000 distinct CDR3 sequences, 5.5% to 7% of them seen only once. This clonotype was counted between two and nine times. The target antigen is unknown. V was pared by 3 bases and J by 0 bases, with 15 bases between. This CDR3 is 16 amino acids long. Germline-derived CDR1 and CDR2 are SGHRS and YFSETQ. Material: PBMCs. The chain carries TRBV5-1 and TRBJ1-1, with TRBD1 as a possible D gene (6 bases). This clonotype originated in a human donor in good health (CMV status not recorded). Some clones in this sample may be carry-over from other donors' samples. This CDR3 is CASSSYLTGMNTEAFF. DNA of the CDR3: TGCGCCAGCAGCTCTTACCTGACAGGCATGAACACTGAAGCTTTCTTT.